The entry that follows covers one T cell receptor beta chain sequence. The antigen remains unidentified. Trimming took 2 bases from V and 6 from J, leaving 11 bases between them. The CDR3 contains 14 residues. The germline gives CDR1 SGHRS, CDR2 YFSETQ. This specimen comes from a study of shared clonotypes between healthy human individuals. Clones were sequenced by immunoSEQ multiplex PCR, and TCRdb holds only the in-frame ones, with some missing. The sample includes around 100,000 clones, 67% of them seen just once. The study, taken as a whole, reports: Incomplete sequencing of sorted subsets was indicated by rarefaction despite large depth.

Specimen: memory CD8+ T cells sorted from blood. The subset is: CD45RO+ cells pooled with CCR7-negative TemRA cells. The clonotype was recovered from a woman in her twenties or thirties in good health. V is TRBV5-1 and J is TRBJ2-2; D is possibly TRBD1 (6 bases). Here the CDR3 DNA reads TGCGCCAGCAGCTTCCAGGGGTCCCCCGGGGAGCTGTTTTTT. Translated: CASSFQGSPGELFF.